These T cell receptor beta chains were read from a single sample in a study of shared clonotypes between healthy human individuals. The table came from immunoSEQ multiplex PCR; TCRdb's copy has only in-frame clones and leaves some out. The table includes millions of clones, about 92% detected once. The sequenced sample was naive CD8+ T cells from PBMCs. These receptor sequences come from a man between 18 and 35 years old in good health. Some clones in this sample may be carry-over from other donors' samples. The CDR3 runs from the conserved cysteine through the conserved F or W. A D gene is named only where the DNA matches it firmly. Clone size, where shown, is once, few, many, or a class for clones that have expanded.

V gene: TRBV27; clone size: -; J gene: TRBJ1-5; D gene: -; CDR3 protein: CASSFQNQPQHF; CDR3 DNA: TGTGCCAGCAGTTTCCAGAATCAGCCCCAGCATTTT
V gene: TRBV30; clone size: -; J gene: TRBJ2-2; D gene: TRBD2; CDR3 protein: CAWSVLSSGGELFF; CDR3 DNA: TGTGCCTGGAGTGTACTGTCTAGCGGCGGGGAGCTGTTTTTT
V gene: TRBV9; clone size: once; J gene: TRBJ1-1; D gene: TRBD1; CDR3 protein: CASSGRGENTEAFF; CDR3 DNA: TGTGCCAGCAGCGGCAGGGGGGAGAACACTGAAGCTTTCTTT
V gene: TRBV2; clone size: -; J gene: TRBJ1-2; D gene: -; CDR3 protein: CASSEAAGIVYGYTF; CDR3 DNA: TGTGCCAGCAGTGAAGCGGCAGGCATAGTCTATGGCTACACCTTC
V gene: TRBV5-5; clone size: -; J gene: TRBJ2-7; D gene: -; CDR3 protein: CASTYSDRLPYEQYF; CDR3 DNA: TGTGCCAGCACCTATAGCGACAGACTTCCCTACGAGCAGTACTTC
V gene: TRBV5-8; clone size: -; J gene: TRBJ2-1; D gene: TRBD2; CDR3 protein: CASGDMRLAKNYNEQFF; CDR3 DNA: TGTGCCAGCGGGGATATGAGACTAGCGAAAAACTACAATGAGCAGTTCTTC
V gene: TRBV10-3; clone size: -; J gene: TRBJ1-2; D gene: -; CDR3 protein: CAISESRQAYYGYTF; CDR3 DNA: TGTGCCATCAGTGAGTCAAGGCAGGCCTACTATGGCTACACCTTC
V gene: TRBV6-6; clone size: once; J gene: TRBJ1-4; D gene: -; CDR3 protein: CASSKRGGATNEKLFF; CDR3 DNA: TGTGCCAGCAGCAAACGGGGAGGTGCAACTAATGAAAAACTGTTTTTT
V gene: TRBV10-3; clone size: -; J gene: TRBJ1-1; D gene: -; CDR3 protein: CAISELQGWNTEAFF; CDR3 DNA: TGTGCCATCAGTGAACTACAGGGTTGGAACACTGAAGCTTTCTTT
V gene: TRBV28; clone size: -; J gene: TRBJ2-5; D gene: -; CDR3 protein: CASSLLIQETQYF; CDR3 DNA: TGTGCCAGCAGTTTATTAATCCAAGAGACCCAGTACTTC
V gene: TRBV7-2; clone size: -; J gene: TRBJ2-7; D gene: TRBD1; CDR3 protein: CASSSRDRDHYEQYF; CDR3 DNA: TGTGCCAGCAGCTCCCGGGACAGGGACCACTACGAGCAGTACTTC
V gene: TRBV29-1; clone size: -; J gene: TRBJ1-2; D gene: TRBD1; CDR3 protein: CSVRTGVGYTF; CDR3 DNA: TGCAGCGTTCGGACAGGGGTCGGCTACACCTTC
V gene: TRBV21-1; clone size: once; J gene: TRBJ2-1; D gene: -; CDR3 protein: CASSKDRATSYNEQFF; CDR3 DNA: TGTGCCAGCAGCAAAGACAGGGCGACCTCCTACAATGAGCAGTTCTTC
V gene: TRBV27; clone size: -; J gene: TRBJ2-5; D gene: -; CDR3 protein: CASSLSNRVGVETQYF; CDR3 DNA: TGTGCCAGCAGTTTATCAAACAGGGTGGGGGTGGAGACCCAGTACTTC
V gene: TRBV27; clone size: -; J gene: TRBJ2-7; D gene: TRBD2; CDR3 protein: CASSPRIAGSYEQYF; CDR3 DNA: TGTGCCAGCAGTCCCCGGATAGCGGGCTCCTACGAGCAGTACTTC
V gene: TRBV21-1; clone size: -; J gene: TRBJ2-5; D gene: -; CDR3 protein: CASSTPGHQETQYF; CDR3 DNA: TGTGCCAGCAGTACACCGGGACATCAAGAGACCCAGTACTTC
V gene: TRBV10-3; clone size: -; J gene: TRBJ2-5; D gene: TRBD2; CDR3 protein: CAISETLAGVKETQYF; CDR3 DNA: TGTGCCATCAGTGAGACACTAGCGGGCGTCAAAGAGACCCAGTACTTC
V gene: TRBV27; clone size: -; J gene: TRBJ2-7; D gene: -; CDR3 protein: CASSLQTQGNEQYF; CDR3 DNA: TGTGCCAGCAGTCTTCAAACACAGGGAAACGAGCAGTACTTC
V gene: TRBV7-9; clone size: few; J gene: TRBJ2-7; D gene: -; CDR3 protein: CASSSPGPLGEQYF; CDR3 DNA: TGTGCCAGCAGCTCACCCGGGCCACTGGGCGAGCAGTACTTC
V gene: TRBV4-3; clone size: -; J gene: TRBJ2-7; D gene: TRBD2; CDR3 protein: CASSQTNLAGGSYEQYF; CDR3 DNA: TGCGCCAGCAGCCAAACGAACTTAGCGGGAGGGTCCTACGAGCAGTACTTC
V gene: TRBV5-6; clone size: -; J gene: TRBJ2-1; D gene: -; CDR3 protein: CASSLGPGNEQFF; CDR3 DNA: TGTGCCAGCAGCTTGGGTCCCGGCAATGAGCAGTTCTTC
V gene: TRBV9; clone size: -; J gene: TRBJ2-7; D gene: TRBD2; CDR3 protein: CASSALAGGPHEQYF; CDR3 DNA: TGTGCCAGCAGCGCCTTAGCGGGAGGGCCCCACGAGCAGTACTTC
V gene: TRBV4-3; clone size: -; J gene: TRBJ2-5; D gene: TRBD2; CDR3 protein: CASSRSSGIRETQYF; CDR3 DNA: TGCGCCAGCAGCCGATCTAGCGGGATAAGGGAGACCCAGTACTTC
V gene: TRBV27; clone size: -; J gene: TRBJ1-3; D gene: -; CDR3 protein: CASNETGPGNTIYF; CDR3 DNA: TGTGCCAGCAACGAAACAGGGCCTGGAAACACCATATATTTT
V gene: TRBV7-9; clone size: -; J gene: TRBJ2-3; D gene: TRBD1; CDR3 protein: CASSPRQGVRPDTQYF; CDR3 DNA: TGTGCCAGCAGCCCACGACAGGGCGTTCGGCCAGATACGCAGTATTTT
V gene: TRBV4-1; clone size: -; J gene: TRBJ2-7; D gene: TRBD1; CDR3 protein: CASSVRGTGEVYEQYF; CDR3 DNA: TGCGCCAGCAGCGTACGAGGGACAGGGGAAGTCTACGAGCAGTACTTC
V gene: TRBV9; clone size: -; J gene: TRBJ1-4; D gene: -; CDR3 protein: CASSVSRGTNEKLFF; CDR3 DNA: TGTGCCAGCAGCGTATCTAGGGGCACTAATGAAAAACTGTTTTTT
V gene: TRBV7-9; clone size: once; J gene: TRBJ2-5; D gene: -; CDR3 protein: CASSRQQETQYF; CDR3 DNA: TGTGCCAGCAGCCGACAGCAAGAGACCCAGTACTTC
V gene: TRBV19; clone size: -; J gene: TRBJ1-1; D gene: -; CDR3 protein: CASSERNTEAFF; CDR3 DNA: TGTGCCAGTAGTGAACGGAACACTGAAGCTTTCTTT
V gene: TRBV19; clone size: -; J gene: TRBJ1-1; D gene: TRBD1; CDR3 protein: CASSMGRGHTEAFF; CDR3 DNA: TGTGCCAGTAGTATGGGCAGGGGGCACACTGAAGCTTTCTTT
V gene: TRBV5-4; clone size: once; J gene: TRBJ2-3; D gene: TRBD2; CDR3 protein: CASSPGTSGDTQYF; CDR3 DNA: TGTGCCAGCAGCCCCGGGACTAGCGGAGATACGCAGTATTTT
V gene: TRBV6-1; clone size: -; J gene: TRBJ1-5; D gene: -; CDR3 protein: CASSEDPPGYIGNQPQHF; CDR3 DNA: TGTGCCAGCAGTGAAGACCCCCCAGGGTATATTGGCAATCAGCCCCAGCATTTT
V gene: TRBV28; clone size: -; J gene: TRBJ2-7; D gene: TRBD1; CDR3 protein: CASSLLQGRGTYEQYF; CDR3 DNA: TGTGCCAGCAGTTTGTTACAGGGGCGTGGAACCTACGAGCAGTACTTC
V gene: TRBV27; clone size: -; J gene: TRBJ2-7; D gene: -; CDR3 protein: CASRLVGTYYEQYF; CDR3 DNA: TGTGCCAGCAGGCTCGTGGGAACCTACTACGAGCAGTACTTC
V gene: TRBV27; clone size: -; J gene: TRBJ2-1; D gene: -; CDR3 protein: CASSLSSLGEQFF; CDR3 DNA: TGTGCCAGCAGTTTATCCTCCCTGGGTGAGCAGTTCTTC
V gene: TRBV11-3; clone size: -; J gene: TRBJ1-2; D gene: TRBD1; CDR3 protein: CASSAHRDRGPRTSYGYTF; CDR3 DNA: TGTGCCAGCAGCGCACATCGGGACAGGGGGCCCCGGACGTCCTATGGCTACACCTTC
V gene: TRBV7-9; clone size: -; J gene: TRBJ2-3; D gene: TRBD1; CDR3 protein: CASTGGTGTDTQYF; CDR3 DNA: TGTGCCAGCACCGGCGGGACAGGGACAGATACGCAGTATTTT
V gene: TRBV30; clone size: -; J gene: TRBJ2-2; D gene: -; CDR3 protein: CAWSVSSSPNTGELFF; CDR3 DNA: TGTGCCTGGAGTGTAAGTAGTTCCCCGAACACCGGGGAGCTGTTTTTT
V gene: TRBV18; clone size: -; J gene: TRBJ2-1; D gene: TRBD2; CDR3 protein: CASSPLAEIYNEQFF; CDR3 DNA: TGTGCCAGCTCACCCCTAGCGGAAATCTACAATGAGCAGTTCTTC
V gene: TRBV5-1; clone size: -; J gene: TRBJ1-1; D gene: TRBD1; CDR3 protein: CASSLKQGLNTEAFF; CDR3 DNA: TGCGCCAGCAGCTTAAAACAGGGGCTGAACACTGAAGCTTTCTTT
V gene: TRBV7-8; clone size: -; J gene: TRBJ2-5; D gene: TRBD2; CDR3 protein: CASSLALAGGRETQYF; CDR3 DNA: TGTGCCAGCAGCTTAGCGCTAGCGGGAGGTCGAGAGACCCAGTACTTC
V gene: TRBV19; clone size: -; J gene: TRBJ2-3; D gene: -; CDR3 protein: CATTITSYGTDTQYF; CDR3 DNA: TGTGCCACTACCATTACTAGCTATGGTACAGATACGCAGTATTTT
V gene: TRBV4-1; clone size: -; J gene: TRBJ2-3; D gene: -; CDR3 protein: CASSTREDLGEYF; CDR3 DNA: TGCGCCAGCAGCACCCGCGAGGACCTTGGGGAGTATTTT
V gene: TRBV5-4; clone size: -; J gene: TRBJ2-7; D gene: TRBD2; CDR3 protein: CASSLYRSGRAEQYF; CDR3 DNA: TGTGCCAGCAGCTTGTATCGTAGCGGGAGGGCGGAGCAGTACTTC
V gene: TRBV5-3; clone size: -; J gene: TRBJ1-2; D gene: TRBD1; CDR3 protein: CARSFISPTVQQGEFYGYTF; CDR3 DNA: TGTGCCAGAAGCTTCATTTCTCCCACCGTACAACAGGGGGAGTTCTATGGCTACACCTTC
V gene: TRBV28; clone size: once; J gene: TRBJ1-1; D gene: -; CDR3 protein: CASSLWRGDTEAFF; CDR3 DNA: TGTGCCAGCAGTTTATGGAGGGGGGACACTGAAGCTTTCTTT
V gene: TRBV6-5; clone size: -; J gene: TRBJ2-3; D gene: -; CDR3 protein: CASSPVGADTQYF; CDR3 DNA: TGTGCCAGCAGCCCCGTGGGCGCAGATACGCAGTATTTT
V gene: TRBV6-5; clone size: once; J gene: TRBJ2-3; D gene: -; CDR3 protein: CASSYTTSADTQYF; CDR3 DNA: TGTGCCAGCAGTTACACTACTTCGGCGGATACGCAGTATTTT
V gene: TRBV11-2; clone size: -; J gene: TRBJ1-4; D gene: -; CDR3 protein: CASSLVGLGEKLFF; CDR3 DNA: TGTGCCAGCAGCTTAGTAGGTTTAGGTGAAAAACTGTTTTTT
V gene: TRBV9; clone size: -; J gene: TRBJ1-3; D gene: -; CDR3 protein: CASSVAGVGNTIYF; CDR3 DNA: TGTGCCAGCAGCGTAGCTGGGGTGGGAAACACCATATATTTT
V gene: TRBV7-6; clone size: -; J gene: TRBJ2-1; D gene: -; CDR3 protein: CASSLASSAYNEQFF; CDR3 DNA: TGTGCCAGCAGCTTAGCGTCTTCGGCTTACAATGAGCAGTTCTTC
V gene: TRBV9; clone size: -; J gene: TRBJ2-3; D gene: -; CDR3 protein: CASSAGALKSTDTQYF; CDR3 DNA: TGTGCCAGCAGCGCGGGGGCTCTCAAGAGCACAGATACGCAGTATTTT
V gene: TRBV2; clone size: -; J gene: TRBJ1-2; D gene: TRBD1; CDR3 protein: CASSVGDRGYIGGYTF; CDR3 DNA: TGTGCCAGCAGTGTCGGGGACAGGGGATACATAGGTGGCTACACCTTC
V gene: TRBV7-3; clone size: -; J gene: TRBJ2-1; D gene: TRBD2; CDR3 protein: CASSSRNRTSGDNEQFF; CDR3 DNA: TGTGCCAGCAGCTCAAGAAACAGGACTAGCGGGGATAATGAGCAGTTCTTC
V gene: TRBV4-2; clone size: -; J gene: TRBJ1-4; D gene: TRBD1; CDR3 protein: CASTKTGAGEKLFF; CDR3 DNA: TGTGCCAGCACTAAGACAGGGGCGGGAGAAAAACTGTTTTTT
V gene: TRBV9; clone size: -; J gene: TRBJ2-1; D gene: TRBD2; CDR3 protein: CASSATTGGGHEQFF; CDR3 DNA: TGTGCCAGCAGCGCAACGACAGGCGGGGGGCATGAGCAGTTCTTC
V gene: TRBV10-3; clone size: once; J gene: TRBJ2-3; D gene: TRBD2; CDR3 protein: CAISESQLAGVADTQYF; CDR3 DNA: TGTGCCATCAGTGAGAGCCAACTAGCGGGAGTCGCAGATACGCAGTATTTT
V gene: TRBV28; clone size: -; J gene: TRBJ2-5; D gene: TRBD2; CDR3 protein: CASSFGLAEQETQYF; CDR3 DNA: TGTGCCAGCAGTTTTGGACTAGCGGAACAAGAGACCCAGTACTTC
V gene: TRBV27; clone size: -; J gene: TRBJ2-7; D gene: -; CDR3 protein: CASSLAPPIYEQYF; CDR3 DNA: TGTGCCAGCAGTTTAGCCCCACCCATCTACGAGCAGTACTTC